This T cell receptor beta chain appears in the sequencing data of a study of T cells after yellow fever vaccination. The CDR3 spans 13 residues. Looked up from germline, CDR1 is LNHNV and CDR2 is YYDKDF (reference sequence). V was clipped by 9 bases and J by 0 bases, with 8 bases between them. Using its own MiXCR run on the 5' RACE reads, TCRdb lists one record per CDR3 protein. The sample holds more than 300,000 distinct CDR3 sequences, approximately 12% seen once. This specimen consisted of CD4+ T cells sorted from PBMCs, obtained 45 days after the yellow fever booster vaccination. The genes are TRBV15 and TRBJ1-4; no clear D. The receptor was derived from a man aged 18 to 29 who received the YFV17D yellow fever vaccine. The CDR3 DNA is TGTGCCACTTCGAGGTCAACTAATGAAAAACTGTTTTTT. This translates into CATSRSTNEKLFF.